Here is one T cell receptor beta chain with its context. The sample is drawn from a study of blood T cell repertoires in COVID-19. V lost 3 bases and J lost 3; bases outside the gene matches: 3. Germline-derived CDR1 and CDR2 are MNHEY and SMNVEV (reference sequence). This CDR3 spans 14 amino acids. Sequenced by immunoSEQ multiplex PCR; TCRdb stores in-frame clones only, minus some. The sample lists tens of thousands of clones, about 85% occurring once. The rearrangement joins TRBV27 to TRBJ2-7, with 9 positions matching TRBD1. This TCR was recovered from a man aged 50 to 59 with acute or convalescent COVID-19. The sequenced material came from peripheral blood. The CDR3 DNA is TGTGCCAGCAGTTTGGGACAGGGAGACTACGAGCAGTACTTC. Translating it yields CASSLGQGDYEQYF.